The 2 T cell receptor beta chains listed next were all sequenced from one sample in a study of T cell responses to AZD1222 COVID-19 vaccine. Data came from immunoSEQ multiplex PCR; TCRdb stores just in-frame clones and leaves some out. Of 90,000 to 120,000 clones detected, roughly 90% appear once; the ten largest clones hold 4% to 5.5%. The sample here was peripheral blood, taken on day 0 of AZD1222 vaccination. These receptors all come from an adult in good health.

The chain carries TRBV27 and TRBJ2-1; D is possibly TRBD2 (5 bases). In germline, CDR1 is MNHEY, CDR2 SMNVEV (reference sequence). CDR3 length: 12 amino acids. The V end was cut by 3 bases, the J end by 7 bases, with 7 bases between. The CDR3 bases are TGTGCCAGCAGTTTCGGGGTAAATGAGCAGTTCTTC. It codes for CASSFGVNEQFF.

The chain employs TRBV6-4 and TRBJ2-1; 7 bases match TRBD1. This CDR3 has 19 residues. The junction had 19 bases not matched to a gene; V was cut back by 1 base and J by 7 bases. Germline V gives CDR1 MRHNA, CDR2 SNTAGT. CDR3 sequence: CASSDCDRAYKHFPNEQFF. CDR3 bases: TGTGCCAGCAGTGACTGTGACAGGGCCTACAAACACTTCCCAAATGAGCAGTTCTTC.